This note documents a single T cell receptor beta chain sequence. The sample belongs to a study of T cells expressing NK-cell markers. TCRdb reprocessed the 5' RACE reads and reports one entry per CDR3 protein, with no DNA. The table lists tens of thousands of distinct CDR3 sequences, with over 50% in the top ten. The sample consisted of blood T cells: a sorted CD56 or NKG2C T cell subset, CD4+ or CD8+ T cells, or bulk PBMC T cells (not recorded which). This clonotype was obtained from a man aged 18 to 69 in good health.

CDR3 residues: CASRLPGQGNYGYTF. This rearrangement joins TRBV7-9 to TRBJ1-2; absent DNA, TCRdb's TRBD1 call cannot be checked. The CDR3 is 15 residues long. Looked up from germline, CDR1 is SEHNR and CDR2 is FQNEAQ (reference sequence).